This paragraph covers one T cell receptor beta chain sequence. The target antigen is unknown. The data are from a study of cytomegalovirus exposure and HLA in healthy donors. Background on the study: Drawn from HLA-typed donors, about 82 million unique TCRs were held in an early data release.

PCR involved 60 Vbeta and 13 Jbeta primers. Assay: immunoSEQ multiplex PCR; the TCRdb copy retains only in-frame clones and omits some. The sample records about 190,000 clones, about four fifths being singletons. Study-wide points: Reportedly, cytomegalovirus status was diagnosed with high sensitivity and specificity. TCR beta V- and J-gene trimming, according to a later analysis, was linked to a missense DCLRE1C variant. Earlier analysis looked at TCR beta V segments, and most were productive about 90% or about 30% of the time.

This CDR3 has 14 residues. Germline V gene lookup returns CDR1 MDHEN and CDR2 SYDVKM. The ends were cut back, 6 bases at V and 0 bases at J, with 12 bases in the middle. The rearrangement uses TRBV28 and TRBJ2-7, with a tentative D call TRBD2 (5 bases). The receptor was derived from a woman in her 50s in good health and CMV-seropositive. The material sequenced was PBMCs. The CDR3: CASSPDGDSYEQYF. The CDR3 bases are TGTGCCAGCAGCCCGGACGGGGACTCCTACGAGCAGTACTTC. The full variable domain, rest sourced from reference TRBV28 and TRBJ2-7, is DVKVTQSSRYLVKRTGEKVFLECVQDMDHENMFWYRQDPGLGLRLIYFSYDVKMKEKGDIPEGYSVSREKKERFSLILESASTNQTSMYLCASSPDGDSYEQYFGPGTRLTVT.